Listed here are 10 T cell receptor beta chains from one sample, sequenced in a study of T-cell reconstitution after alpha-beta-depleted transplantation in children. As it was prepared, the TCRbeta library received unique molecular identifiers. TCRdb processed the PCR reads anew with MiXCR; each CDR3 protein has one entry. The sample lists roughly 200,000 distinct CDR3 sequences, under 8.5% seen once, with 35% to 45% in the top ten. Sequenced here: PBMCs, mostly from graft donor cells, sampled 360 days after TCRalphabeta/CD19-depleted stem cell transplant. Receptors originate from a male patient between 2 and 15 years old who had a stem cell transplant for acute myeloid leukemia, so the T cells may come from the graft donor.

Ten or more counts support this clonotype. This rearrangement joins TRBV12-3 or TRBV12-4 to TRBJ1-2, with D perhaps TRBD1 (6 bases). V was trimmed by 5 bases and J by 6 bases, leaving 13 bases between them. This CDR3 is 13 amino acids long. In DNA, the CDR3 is TGTGCCAGCAGTCCTAGGGGGTGGGATGGCTACACCTTC. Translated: CASSPRGWDGYTF.

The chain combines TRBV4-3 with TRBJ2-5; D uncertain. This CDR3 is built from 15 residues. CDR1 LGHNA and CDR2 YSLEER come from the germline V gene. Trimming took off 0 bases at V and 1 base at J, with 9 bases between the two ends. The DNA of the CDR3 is TGCGCCAGCAGCCAAGATCCCGCCGTCCAAGAGACCCAGTACTTC. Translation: CASSQDPAVQETQYF.

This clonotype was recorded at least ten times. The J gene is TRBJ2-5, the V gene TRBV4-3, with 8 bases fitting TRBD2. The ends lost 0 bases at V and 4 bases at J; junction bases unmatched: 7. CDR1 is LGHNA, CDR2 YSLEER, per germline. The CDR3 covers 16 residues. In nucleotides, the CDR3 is TGCGCCAGCAGCCAAGATCCGGCGGGAGGAGTAGAGACCCAGTACTTC. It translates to CASSQDPAGGVETQYF.

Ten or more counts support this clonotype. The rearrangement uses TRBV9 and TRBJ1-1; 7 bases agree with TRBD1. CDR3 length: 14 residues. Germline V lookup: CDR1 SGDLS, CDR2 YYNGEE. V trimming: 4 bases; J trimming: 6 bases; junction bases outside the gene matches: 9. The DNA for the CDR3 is TGTGCCAGCAGCCCACCCGGGAGGGGGCCTGAAGCTTTCTTT. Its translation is CASSPPGRGPEAFF.

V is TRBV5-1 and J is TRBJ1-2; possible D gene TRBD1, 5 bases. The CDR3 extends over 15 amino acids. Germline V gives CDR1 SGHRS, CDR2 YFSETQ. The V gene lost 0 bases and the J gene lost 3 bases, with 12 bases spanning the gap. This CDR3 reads CASSLERREHYGYTF. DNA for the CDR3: TGCGCCAGCAGCTTGGAGCGCAGGGAACACTATGGCTACACCTTC. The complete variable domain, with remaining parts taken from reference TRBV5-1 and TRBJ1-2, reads KAGVTQTPRYLIKTRGQQVTLSCSPISGHRSVSWYQQTPGQGLQFLFEYFSETQRNKGNFPGRFSGRQFSNSRSEMNVSTLELGDSALYLCASSLERREHYGYTFGSGTRLTVV.

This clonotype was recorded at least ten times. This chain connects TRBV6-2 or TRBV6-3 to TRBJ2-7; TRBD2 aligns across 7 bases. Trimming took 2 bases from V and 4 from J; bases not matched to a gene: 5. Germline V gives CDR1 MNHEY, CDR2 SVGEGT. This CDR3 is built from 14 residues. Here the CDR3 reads CASSYLPSGYEQYF. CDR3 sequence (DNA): TGTGCCAGCAGTTACCTTCCTAGCGGATACGAGCAGTACTTC.

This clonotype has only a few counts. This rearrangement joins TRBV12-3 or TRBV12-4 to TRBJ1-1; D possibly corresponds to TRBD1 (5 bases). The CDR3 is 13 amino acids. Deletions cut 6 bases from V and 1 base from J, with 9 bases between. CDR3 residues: CASRGTGNTEAFF. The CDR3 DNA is TGTGCCAGCAGGGGCACAGGGAACACTGAAGCTTTCTTT.

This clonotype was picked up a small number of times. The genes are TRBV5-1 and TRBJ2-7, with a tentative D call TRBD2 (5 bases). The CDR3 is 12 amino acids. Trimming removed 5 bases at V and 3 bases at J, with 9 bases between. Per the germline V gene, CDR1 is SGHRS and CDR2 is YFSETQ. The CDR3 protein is CASRGEGYEQYV. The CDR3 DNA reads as TGCGCCAGCAGGGGAGAGGGCTACGAGCAGTACGTC.

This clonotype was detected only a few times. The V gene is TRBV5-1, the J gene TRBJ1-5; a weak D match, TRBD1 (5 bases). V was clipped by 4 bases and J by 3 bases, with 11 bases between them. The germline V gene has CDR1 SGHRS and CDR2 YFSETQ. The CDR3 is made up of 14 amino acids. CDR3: CASSRDGYNQPQHF. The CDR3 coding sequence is TGCGCCAGCAGCAGGGACGGGTACAATCAGCCCCAGCATTTT.

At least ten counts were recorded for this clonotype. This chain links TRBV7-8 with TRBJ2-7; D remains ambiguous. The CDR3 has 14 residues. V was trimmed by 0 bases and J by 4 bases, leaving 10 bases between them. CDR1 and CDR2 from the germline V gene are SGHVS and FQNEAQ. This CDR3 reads CASSLAPDGYEQYV. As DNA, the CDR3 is TGTGCCAGCAGCTTAGCGCCCGACGGATACGAGCAGTACGTC.